This TCR beta chain originates from a study of CXCR3-negative and CXCR3-positive naive CD8 T cells. Study-wide points: Higher TRB CDR3 hydrophobicity marked CXCR3-positive naive cells relative to CXCR3-negative naive cells.

The method, 5' RACE with UMI labels, was used to prepare the TRB cDNA libraries. TCRdb reprocessed the 5' RACE reads and reports one entry per CDR3 protein, with no DNA. The sample features 85,000 to 120,000 distinct CDR3 sequences, with approximately 0.37% in its top ten. The V gene's germline CDR1 is SGHTA and CDR2 FQGNSA. This CDR3 region has 17 residues. Of note for this clonotype: Antigen specificity is unknown.

The sequenced sample was naive CXCR3+ CD8+ T cells from blood. Described subset: CD45RO-CCR7+CD27+CD95- naive CD8+ T cells expressing CXCR3 (TNR3+). The TCR sequence derives from a human donor in good health. Some clones in this sample may be carry-over from other donors' samples. V gene TRBV7-2 combines with J gene TRBJ2-3; checking the TCRdb D call of TRBD2 is not possible without DNA. The CDR3: CASTFPPSGVNTDTQYF.